This T cell receptor beta chain was observed in a study of tumor and adjacent non-tumor tissue in lung cancer. Whole-study findings and limits: Top 100 clones took a larger repertoire share in normal lung.

On this clonotype: Its cognate antigen is unknown. The junction and the germline gene differ at one end; a read error may be behind it.

This sample's RNA came from whole unsorted tissue. Distant lung tissue was collected more than 3 cm away from the tumor edge. Chemotherapy-naive patients with new lung cancer underwent thoracic surgery in China, August–late 2014. Per germline, CDR1 MNHEY and CDR2 SVGAGI. The CDR3 loop spans 14 amino acids. A modified ARM-PCR protocol with three rounds of nested PCR amplified TCRbeta. TCRdb redid the calling of the multiplex PCR reads with MiXCR, one entry per CDR3 protein. The sample comprises more than 75,000 distinct CDR3 sequences, about 80% of which are singletons, and roughly 29% rests with the top ten.

The TCR was taken from a man aged 55 to 70 with small cell lung cancer. This chain joins TRBV6-5 and TRBJ2-5; D tentatively reads TRBD1 or TRBD2 (5 bases each). Material: distant non-tumor lung tissue. CDR3 in DNA: TGTGCTAGCAGTTCTCATGGGACCCAAAAGACCCAGTACTTC. It codes for CASSSHGTQKTQYF.